What follows describes a single T cell receptor (beta chain). It lacks a known antigen. The sample holds no much larger clone one base away, and base qualities are not on file. Trimming removed 4 bases from V and 6 bases from J, leaving 14 bases between the germline ends. The CDR3 sequence holds 13 residues, the cysteine and phenylalanine included. The DNA shown is the 39-base CDR3, in frame from base 1. Reading the germline V gene gives CDR1 SGHDT and CDR2 YYEEEE. The sample is drawn from a study of CD8 T cells in Susac syndrome (dated by TCRdb to the late 2010s). For the wider study: Of the Susac syndrome patients who were sequenced, roughly 6 had clinically active disease and eight or nine were in clinical remission. At blood withdrawal, Susac syndrome patients were therapy-naive, treated with corticosteroids (with IVIg additionally given to some), or treated with IVIg alone. Whether CD8+ T cell activation and differentiation in Susac syndrome was antigen driven was tested using repertoire sequencing. The paper as a whole reports these results and caveats: The number of individuals in the TCR sequencing and HLA analysis was recognized as being relatively small. In patients with Susac syndrome, the CD4+ T cell repertoire showed no detectable clonal expansion.

RNA was extracted with the RNeasy kit and about 0.5 to 1 ug was reverse transcribed using random hexamers. The immunoSEQ multiplex PCR assay, which covers 54 Vbeta and 13 Jbeta segments, was used to amplify TCR beta CDR3 regions. PCR amplification bias was corrected using a synthetic template baseline for primer optimization and computational correction. The authors' pipeline ran thus. Reads were annotated to V, D and J genes according to IMGT and were analyzed with immunoSEQ Analyzer, with only productive sequences retained. Clonality was calculated as one minus the Shannon entropy normalized by log2 of the number of productive unique sequences. For each patient and control, public and private clones were evaluated among the 100 most prevalent clones. Clones were defined as Susac-specific if absent from the healthy and MS cohorts, from around 1,100 published viral clones and from other ImmuneACCESS disease sequences. TCRdb trimmed public reads at Q25 via fastp, called clones via MiXCR and kept in-frame beta chains. All rows with the same CDR3 protein become a single entry with the most common DNA and genes. V and J calls and clone size were set by TCRdb, not the authors. In this sample the table shows under 90,000 distinct CDR3 sequences, 85% to 95% of which occur a single time. Of the sample, over 0.5% falls within the top ten clones.

Peripheral blood CD8+ and CD4+ T cells from healthy donors, Susac syndrome patients and multiple sclerosis patients were profiled by high-throughput TCR beta sequencing. Recently defined diagnostic criteria for definite or probable disease were met by the Susac syndrome patients. Bulk CD8+ and CD4+ T cells were purified magnetically by negative isolation, whereas CD8+ TEMRA cells were enriched by FACS. Blood was collected in EDTA tubes and processed within 24 hours, with PBMCs isolated through density gradient centrifugation. PBMCs destined for TCR sequencing were cryopreserved in liquid nitrogen and later thawed in a 37 °C water bath. The sorted or isolated CD4+, CD8+ and CD8+ TEMRA cells had a purity of 90% or higher.

The chain is encoded by TRBV5-6 joined to TRBJ2-7; no D segment can be confidently identified. This TCR was sampled from a human donor with Susac syndrome. The sequencing sample was made of CD4+ T cells from PBMCs. The CDR3 amino acid sequence is: CASSRYPPAEQYF. The bases read TGTGCCAGCAGCCGATACCCCCCTGCCGAGCAGTACTTC.